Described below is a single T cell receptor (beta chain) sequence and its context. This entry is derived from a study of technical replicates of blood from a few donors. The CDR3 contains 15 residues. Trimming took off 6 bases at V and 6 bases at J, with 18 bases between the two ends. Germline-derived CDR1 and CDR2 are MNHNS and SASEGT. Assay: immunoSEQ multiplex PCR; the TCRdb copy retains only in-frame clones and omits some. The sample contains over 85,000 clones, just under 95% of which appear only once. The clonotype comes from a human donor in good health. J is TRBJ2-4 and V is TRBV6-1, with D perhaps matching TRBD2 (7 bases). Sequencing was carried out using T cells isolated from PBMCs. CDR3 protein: CASRGGDIPLNIQYF. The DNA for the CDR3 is TGTGCCAGCAGGGGGGGGGACATACCGCTAAACATTCAGTACTTC.